The source of this TCR beta chain is a study of T cells expressing NK-cell markers. Beta-chain TCR cDNA was generated via 5'RACE template switching with UMIs. TCRdb reprocessed the 5' RACE reads and stores each CDR3 protein as one record, lacking DNA. The sample has hundreds of thousands of distinct CDR3 sequences. Study-wide points: These clonotypes additionally ranked first within the CD3+CD56-NKG2C+ fraction of four donors.

Germline-derived CDR1 and CDR2 are DFQATT and SNEGSKA (reference sequence). The CDR3 totals 12 residues. A word on this clonotype: The antigen is unknown.

Material: blood T cells: a sorted CD56 or NKG2C T cell subset, CD4+ or CD8+ T cells, or bulk PBMC T cells (not recorded which). The sequence was obtained from a man aged 18 to 69 in good health. This rearrangement joins TRBV20-1 to TRBJ1-1. CDR3: CSAIGDSTEAFF.